This T cell receptor (beta chain) was sequenced for a study of identical twins. Study-wide results and caveats: With monozygotic twins, out-of-frame TCR alpha sharing exceeded what models estimated.

Template switching added a universal primer site; cDNA carried unique molecular identifiers. Using its own MiXCR run on the 5' RACE reads, TCRdb lists one record per CDR3 protein. This sample carries approximately 600,000 distinct CDR3 sequences, 7.1% of them seen once, and the ten largest clones take roughly 1.5%. This clonotype was counted many times. Antigen unknown. Germline trimming cut 6 bases from V and 5 bases from J; bases unmatched to any gene: 6. The V gene's germline CDR1 is DFQATT and CDR2 SNEGSKA (reference sequence). The CDR3 consists of 12 residues. The sample was also linked to a second study, of yellow fever vaccine responses in identical twins. As reported in that work: On the reported evidence, twins' vaccine T cell responses seemed partly convergent and partly personalized.

The TCR comes from a woman between 18 and 29 years old in good health. This sequence joins TRBV20-1 and TRBJ1-2, with TRBD1 matching 7 bases. Input material: PBMCs. The CDR3 protein is CSATGTAYGYTF. The CDR3 bases are TGCAGTGCCACCGGGACAGCATATGGCTACACCTTC.